These 30 T cell receptor beta chains were all obtained from the same sample, sequenced in a study of blood T cell repertoires in COVID-19. TCRdb keeps only in-frame clones here, not all; method: immunoSEQ multiplex PCR. The repertoire holds about 220,000 clones, 70% to 90% seen once, with about 14% in the top ten. Sequenced input: PBMCs or T cells enriched from blood (not recorded which). The source is a woman in her forties or fifties with acute COVID-19.

This chain links TRBV27 with TRBJ1-1; D might be TRBD1 (5 bases). Germline loops: CDR1 MNHEY, CDR2 SMNVEV (reference sequence). Trimming took 5 bases from V and 8 from J, leaving 12 bases between them. CDR3 length: 12 amino acids. The CDR3 sequence is CASSPTGLEAFF. The CDR3 DNA follows: TGTGCCAGCAGTCCAACAGGATTGGAAGCTTTCTTT.

V is TRBV24-1 and J is TRBJ1-5, with D unclear. Germline values: CDR1 KGHDR, CDR2 SFDVKD. This CDR3 is built from 14 residues. Trimming cost V 4 bases and J 3 bases, with 9 bases left between them. In DNA form, the CDR3 reads TGTGCCACCAGTGAGAGAGCGCCCAATCAGCCCCAGCATTTT. Translation gives CATSERAPNQPQHF.

The chain joins TRBV24-1 to TRBJ2-2; 14 nucleotides align to TRBD2. The germline CDR1 and CDR2 sequences are KGHDR and SFDVKD. Trimming at V came to 4 bases and at J to 3 bases, leaving 9 bases not matched to a gene. The CDR3 runs 19 residues. The CDR3, as DNA: TGTGCCACCAGTGACCAGACTAGCGGGAGGGCCCTCGACACCGGGGAGCTGTTTTTT. Translation gives CATSDQTSGRALDTGELFF.

The chain has TRBV10-3 and TRBJ2-7, with D possibly matching TRBD2 (5 bases). The CDR3 runs 15 residues. The germline CDR1 and CDR2 sequences are ENHRY and SYGVKD. Trimming pared 8 bases from V and 2 bases from J, leaving 19 bases between. The CDR3 DNA follows: TGTGCCATCCAGGCTGAGGGCAGGACTCCCTACGAGCAGTACTTC. Protein product: CAIQAEGRTPYEQYF.

The V call is TRBV24-1, the J call TRBJ1-2; the D gene is possibly TRBD1 (5 bases). In germline, CDR1 is KGHDR, CDR2 SFDVKD. V lost 5 bases, J lost 2 bases, and 26 bases lay in between. This CDR3 has 19 amino acids. The CDR3 reads CATSVWTPDSQDGNYGYTF. DNA for the CDR3: TGTGCCACCAGTGTCTGGACCCCCGACAGCCAGGACGGCAACTATGGCTACACCTTC.

The rearrangement joins TRBV4-1 to TRBJ1-1; 7 bases match TRBD1. The V and J ends lost 7 bases and 6 bases, in that order; junction bases with no gene match: 11. Germline loops: CDR1 MGHRA, CDR2 YSYEKL. The CDR3 spans 14 residues. The chain's CDR3 is CASTTGQEIPEAFF. DNA for the CDR3: TGCGCCAGCACGACAGGACAGGAGATCCCTGAAGCTTTCTTT.

This clone was seen only a few times. The rearrangement uses TRBV14 and TRBJ2-5; 10 bases line up with TRBD2. The CDR3 spans 14 residues. V was pared by 4 bases and J by 2 bases, with 1 base of the junction left unmatched. The germline V gene encodes CDR1 SGHDN and CDR2 FVKESK. The CDR3 DNA follows: TGTGCCAGCAGCCCTAGCGGGGGACAAGAGACCCAGTACTTC. Translated: CASSPSGGQETQYF.

This clone was observed a handful of times. The chain carries TRBV5-8 and TRBJ2-3, with D perhaps matching TRBD1 (6 bases). Germline CDR1 SGHTS, CDR2 YDEGEE. CDR3 size: 14 residues. V lost 4 bases to trimming and J lost 9 bases, with 18 bases between them. As DNA, the CDR3 is TGTGCCAGCAGCAAAGACTGGGGACATGACACGCAGTATTTT. It encodes CASSKDWGHDTQYF.

The DNA of the CDR3 is TGTGCCAGCACCTACTTGGAGGGGGCGACTGAAGCTTTCTTT. Translating gives CASTYLEGATEAFF. This chain joins TRBV7-2 and TRBJ1-1; TRBD1 matches 7 bases. The CDR3 covers 14 residues. Germline V gene data show CDR1 as SGHTA and CDR2 as FQGNSA. V shed 7 bases, J shed 5 bases, and the junction held 10 bases outside the gene matches.

The chain employs TRBV28 and TRBJ2-7, with D possibly being TRBD1 (6 bases). Trimming cost V 6 bases and J 0 bases, with 12 bases left between them. The CDR3 totals 14 residues. Germline-derived CDR1 and CDR2 are MDHEN and SYDVKM. The CDR3 DNA reads TGTGCCAGCAGCTCACCGACAGGCTCCTACGAGCAGTACTTC. Translating gives CASSSPTGSYEQYF.

Worth noting for this clone: The germline gene is not matched at one end of the junction; a read error may be the cause. V gene TRBV10-3 combines with J gene TRBJ2-7; 8 nucleotides match TRBD1. Germline V CDR1 and CDR2: ENHRY, SYGVKD. The CDR3 totals 13 residues. The CDR3 region is CAISESQQGVRGF. The CDR3 region has the DNA TGTGCCATCAGTGAGTCTCAACAGGGGGTCCGGGGCTTC.

The V gene is TRBV27, the J gene TRBJ2-7; possible D gene TRBD2, 6 bases. This CDR3 region has 15 residues. The V gene's germline CDR1 is MNHEY and CDR2 SMNVEV (reference sequence). The germline V and J ends were trimmed by 6 bases and 2 bases, with 17 bases remaining between them. The CDR3 sequence: CASSLYSGRTYEQYF. Written as DNA, the CDR3 is TGTGCCAGCAGCCTCTACAGCGGGCGAACCTACGAGCAGTACTTC.

The V gene is TRBV19, the J gene TRBJ1-1; 12 bases are shared with TRBD1. Germline loops: CDR1 LNHDA, CDR2 SQIVND (reference sequence). V dropped 2 bases and J dropped 7; count of bases not matched to a gene: 5. The CDR3 is 15 amino acids. CDR3 protein: CASSIRDRGQDEAFF. The CDR3 region has the DNA TGTGCCAGTAGTATAAGGGACAGGGGGCAGGATGAAGCTTTCTTT.

The chain employs TRBV7-2 and TRBJ2-3, with D maybe TRBD1 (6 bases). Looked up from germline, CDR1 is SGHTA and CDR2 is FQGNSA. Trimming pared 1 base from V and 7 bases from J, leaving 12 bases between. The CDR3 has 14 residues. This chain's CDR3 is CASSLVAGVNTQYF. CDR3 bases: TGTGCCAGCAGCTTAGTAGCAGGGGTGAATACGCAGTATTTT.

The V gene is TRBV27, the J gene TRBJ1-1, with D possibly matching TRBD1 (5 bases). This CDR3 comprises 13 residues. V was trimmed by 6 bases and J by 6 bases, leaving 14 bases between them. Germline loops: CDR1 MNHEY, CDR2 SMNVEV (reference sequence). The CDR3 DNA follows: TGTGCCAGCAGCGACAGTCCCCTTGCTGAAGCTTTCTTT. Its protein is CASSDSPLAEAFF.

The rearrangement joins TRBV5-1 to TRBJ2-3; 9 nucleotides align to TRBD2. This CDR3 contains 16 residues. Germline V gene lookup returns CDR1 SGHRS and CDR2 YFSETQ. V was pared by 2 bases and J by 0 bases, with 4 bases of the junction left unmatched. CDR3 bases: TGCGCCAGCAGCTTCAGCGGGAGGACTAGCACAGATACGCAGTATTTT. Protein product: CASSFSGRTSTDTQYF.

CDR3 in DNA: TGTGCCAGCAGCCTTGGGGGGAACATCGGGGAAAAAGCTTTCTTT. Residues: CASSLGGNIGEKAFF. This chain connects TRBV28 to TRBJ1-1, with D possibly TRBD1 on 5 matching bases. Germline V gene sequence: CDR1 MDHEN, CDR2 SYDVKM. This CDR3 is 15 amino acids long. V dropped 6 bases and J dropped 9 bases, with 23 bases sitting between them.

CDR3 loop: CASSLDRANEQFF. As DNA, the CDR3 is TGTGCCAGCAGCTTGGACAGGGCCAATGAGCAGTTCTTC. This rearrangement joins TRBV12-3 or TRBV12-4 to TRBJ2-1; 8 nucleotides agree with TRBD1. CDR3 length equals 13 residues. V was clipped by 6 bases and J by 6 bases; unmatched bases: 4.

The chain couples TRBV27 to TRBJ2-7; 9 bases agree with TRBD2. CDR1 is MNHEY, CDR2 SMNVEV, per germline (reference sequence). Unmatched junction bases numbered 4, after V lost 3 bases and J lost 4 bases. The CDR3 contains 14 residues. This CDR3 is CASSFSSGSYEQYF. CDR3 nucleotide sequence: TGTGCCAGCAGTTTTAGTAGCGGGAGTTACGAGCAGTACTTC.

This clone was seen a handful of times. The chain uses TRBV15 and TRBJ2-7, with D perhaps matching TRBD1 (5 bases). V gave up 4 bases and J gave up 2 bases, with 9 bases separating them. The CDR3 is made up of 13 amino acids. CDR1 is LNHNV and CDR2 is YYDKDF in the germline V gene (reference sequence). The CDR3 region is CATSIGHPYEQYF. CDR3 bases: TGTGCCACCAGCATTGGACACCCCTACGAGCAGTACTTC. Full variable domain (rest looked up from reference TRBV15 and TRBJ2-7): DAMVIQNPRYQVTQFGKPVTLSCSQTLNHNVMYWYQQKSSQAPKLLFHYYDKDFNNEADTPDNFQSRRPNTSFCFLDIRSPGLGDTAMYLCATSIGHPYEQYFGPGTRLTVT.

This chain links TRBV5-1 with TRBJ2-3, with a tentative D call TRBD2 (7 bases). The V end lost 5 bases, the J end lost 3 bases, and 16 bases lay between the germline ends. The CDR3 runs 15 residues. Germline lookup yields CDR1 SGHRS and CDR2 YFSETQ. The CDR3 nucleotides are TGCGCCAGCAGTTTCGCGGGGGCGGGGACAGATACGCAGTATTTT. Protein: CASSFAGAGTDTQYF.

The CDR3 region has the DNA TGTGCCAGCAGCCCCCAGACTACCTACAATGAGCAGTTCTTC. This translates into CASSPQTTYNEQFF. The rearrangement joins TRBV9 to TRBJ2-1, with a weak D call TRBD2 (5 bases). The V end was cut by 4 bases, the J end by 2 bases, with 10 bases between. The germline gives CDR1 SGDLS, CDR2 YYNGEE. The CDR3 has 14 amino acids.

V is TRBV5-1 and J is TRBJ2-7; TRBD2 matches at 8 bases. The trim removed 4 bases at V and 4 bases at J, leaving 7 bases unmatched. The CDR3 consists of 14 residues. Germline V gene sequence: CDR1 SGHRS, CDR2 YFSETQ. CDR3 amino acids: CASSLSGSLYEQYF. CDR3 coding DNA: TGCGCCAGCAGCCTGAGCGGGAGTCTTTACGAGCAGTACTTC.

The chain uses TRBV6-5 and TRBJ1-3; possible D gene TRBD1, 5 bases. Germline V gives CDR1 MNHEY, CDR2 SVGAGI. The V gene lost 0 bases and the J gene lost 0 bases, with 9 bases spanning the gap. This CDR3 has 16 amino acids. The CDR3 loop is CASSYSAGRSGNTIYF. CDR3 nucleotide sequence: TGTGCCAGCAGTTACTCTGCGGGACGCTCTGGAAACACCATATATTTT.

In this sample, this clone turned up once. This chain uses TRBV6-2 or TRBV6-3 with TRBJ2-1; D is undetermined. This CDR3 contains 12 residues. Germline V lookup: CDR1 MNHEY, CDR2 SVGEGT. Deletions cut 5 bases from V and 10 bases from J, with 12 bases between. The CDR3 here is CASSRHSREQFF. CDR3 in DNA: TGTGCCAGCAGTCGCCATTCTCGGGAGCAGTTCTTC.

CDR3 bases: TGTGCCAGTAAAGGGGCCAATCAGCCCCAGCATTTT. Translation gives CASKGANQPQHF. The chain links TRBV19 to TRBJ1-5, with D perhaps TRBD1 (5 bases). Germline lookup yields CDR1 LNHDA and CDR2 SQIVND (reference sequence). This CDR3 has 12 amino acids. V was trimmed by 7 bases and J by 3 bases, leaving 7 bases between them.

CDR3 sequence reads: CASSPSPEKLAGHNEQFF. Written as DNA, the CDR3 is TGTGCCAGCAGCCCCTCCCCAGAAAAGCTAGCGGGACACAATGAGCAGTTCTTC. The chain joins TRBV7-2 to TRBJ2-1; 9 bases fit TRBD2. J lost 5 bases, V lost 5 bases, and 16 bases had no gene match. The CDR3 contains 18 residues. CDR1 and CDR2 from the germline V gene are SGHTA and FQGNSA.

This chain joins TRBV7-9 and TRBJ2-3, with D possibly TRBD1 on 5 matching bases. V lost 2 bases to trimming and J lost 0 bases, with 9 bases between them. The CDR3 covers 15 residues. Germline V lookup: CDR1 SEHNR, CDR2 FQNEAQ (reference sequence). The CDR3 DNA follows: TGTGCCAGCAGCTTATCTACAGGTAGCACAGATACGCAGTATTTT. Protein sequence: CASSLSTGSTDTQYF.

This clone was observed once. V is TRBV28 and J is TRBJ2-1, with unresolved D. Looked up from germline, CDR1 is MDHEN and CDR2 is SYDVKM. The CDR3 covers 17 residues. Trimming cost V 3 bases and J 2 bases, with 17 bases left between them. CDR3 nucleotides: TGTGCCAGCAGTTTTGTACCCGTGCGCTCCCCCTACAATGAGCAGTTCTTC. Translation gives CASSFVPVRSPYNEQFF.

The chain recombines TRBV28 with TRBJ2-7, with 7 bases matching TRBD2. The CDR3 spans 16 residues. The germline gives CDR1 MDHEN, CDR2 SYDVKM. J was trimmed by 0 bases and V by 7 bases; bases with no gene match: 12. The CDR3 sequence is CASIQAGVANSYEQYF. In nucleotides, the CDR3 is TGTGCCAGCATTCAGGCGGGGGTAGCGAACTCCTACGAGCAGTACTTC.